The rows below give T cell receptor beta chains drawn from one sample of a study of graft-versus-host responses after intestinal transplantation. Some clones are missing from TCRdb's copy, which holds only in-frame ones; the method was immunoSEQ multiplex PCR. The top ten hold approximately 0.88% of the sample, which has about 90,000 clones, 82% seen once. Antigens of these TCRs are unknown. The source was unstimulated CD4+ T cells sorted from spleen or lymph node cells, collected before intestinal transplant. The receptor set was obtained from a human donor who received an intestinal transplant. Each CDR3 is given with its conserved first and last residue. The D gene is left open where the match is weak. Not all rows give a size; the values are once, few, many and, for expanded clones, a class.

clone size	V gene	J gene	D gene	CDR3 DNA	CDR3 protein
-	TRBV2	TRBJ1-6	-	TGTGCCAGCAGTGCCTGGGGGCAAGGTTCACCCCTCCACTTT	CASSAWGQGSPLHF
once	TRBV28	TRBJ2-1	-	TGTGCCAGCAGTCCGGCCACCGGGGGCTACAATGAGCAGTTCTTC	CASSPATGGYNEQFF
-	TRBV5-6	TRBJ1-2	-	TGTGCCAGCAGCTTGATACAGGGCTCTAACTATGGCTACACCTTC	CASSLIQGSNYGYTF
-	TRBV7-9	TRBJ1-3	TRBD1	TGTGCCGTTGGACAGGGGGCGGGTGGAAACACCATATATTTT	CAVGQGAGGNTIYF
-	TRBV7-2	TRBJ1-1	-	TGTGCCAGCAGCTTAGGGTCGTTCGTGCAGACTGAAGCTTTCTTT	CASSLGSFVQTEAFF
once	TRBV6-5	TRBJ1-1	-	TGTGCCAGCAGTTACTCAGTGGGCATGAACACTGAAGCTTTCTTT	CASSYSVGMNTEAFF
-	TRBV6-5	TRBJ1-3	-	TGTGCCAGCAGTACAGGGTTAGGAAACACCATATATTTT	CASSTGLGNTIYF
-	TRBV11-3	TRBJ2-3	TRBD1	TGTGCCAGCAGCTTAGGGGGGACAGCAGATACGCAGTATTTT	CASSLGGTADTQYF
-	TRBV28	TRBJ2-7	TRBD1	TGTGCCAGCAGTTCCACAGGGGGCCTATACGAGCAGTACTTC	CASSSTGGLYEQYF
-	TRBV7-9	TRBJ2-1	TRBD2	TGTGCCAGCAGCCGGGTGGCTGGGCGGGAGGGCCTGAATGAGCAGTTCTTC	CASSRVAGREGLNEQFF
-	TRBV28	TRBJ1-3	-	TGTGCCAGCAGTTTATTATCTCTTCGGACCATATATTTT	CASSLLSLRTIYF
-	TRBV18	TRBJ2-1	TRBD2	TGTGCCAGCTCACTTAGCGGGTTGAACTCCAATGAGCAGTTCTTC	CASSLSGLNSNEQFF
-	TRBV18	TRBJ2-1	TRBD2	TGTGCCAGCTCACTTCTAGCGGGAGGCTACAATGAGCAGTTCTTC	CASSLLAGGYNEQFF
-	TRBV7-3	TRBJ2-7	-	TGTGCCAGCAGCTTAACTCCCCCGGACAGCTCCTACGAGCAGTACTTC	CASSLTPPDSSYEQYF
few	TRBV6-1	TRBJ1-3	-	TGTGCCAGCAGCCGGACAGCCTCTGGAAACACCATATATTTT	CASSRTASGNTIYF
-	TRBV7-3	TRBJ1-1	-	TGTGCCAGCAGCTTAACGGACAACCACCAAGCTTTCTTT	CASSLTDNHQAFF
-	TRBV4-1	TRBJ1-5	-	TGCGCCAGCAGCCAAGTAACGCGCGGATCCGGTGGGCCCCAGCATTTT	CASSQVTRGSGGPQHF
once	TRBV5-1	TRBJ1-5	-	TGCGCCAGCAGCCCCGGTGGGGGGGGGCATCAGCCCCAGCATTTT	CASSPGGGGHQPQHF
-	TRBV6-1	TRBJ2-5	TRBD2	TGTGCCAGCAGCCGGGGACTAGCGGACCAAGAGACCCAGTACTTC	CASSRGLADQETQYF
few	TRBV6-5	TRBJ2-7	TRBD2	TGTGCCAGCAGTTACGGCGGCGGGGGGGCCCACGAGCAGTACTTC	CASSYGGGGAHEQYF
-	TRBV5-4	TRBJ2-5	-	TGTGCCAGCAGCCCGACAGGCCAAGAGACCCAGTACTTC	CASSPTGQETQYF
-	TRBV18	TRBJ2-5	TRBD1	TGTGCCAGCTCCCCAACCCCTGGGACAGCCGCTAAAGAGACCCAGTACTTC	CASSPTPGTAAKETQYF